This TCR beta chain was observed in a study of shared clonotypes between healthy human individuals. Study observations and caveats: Researchers found naive subsets generally carried larger estimated richness than memory subsets.

Sequencing used immunoSEQ multiplex PCR; TCRdb keeps in-frame clones, though not all of them. This table holds more than 2 million clones, 90% to 95% found once. In the case of this clone: The antigen remains undetermined.

The receptor comes from a man between 18 and 29 years old in good health. What was sequenced was naive CD4+ T cells sorted from blood. Subset described: CD45RA+ positively selected.

In DNA form, the CDR3 reads TGTGCCTCCCGGCCCGGGACGGAGACCCAGTACTTC. Protein sequence: CASRPGTETQYF. J is TRBJ2-5 and V is TRBV10-3; possibly TRBD1 or TRBD2 for D (5 bases each). Trimming took 11 bases from V and 5 from J, leaving 15 bases between them. Germline-derived CDR1 and CDR2 are ENHRY and SYGVKD. The CDR3 consists of 12 residues.